These 5 T cell receptor beta chains came from one sample sequenced in a study of blood T cells in healthy people across ages. Alongside a J-beta primer mix, a sample-barcoded 5' primer served in a second PCR lasting about 7 to 12 cycles. TCRdb re-analysed the 5' RACE reads in MiXCR, keeping a single row per CDR3 protein. This table has 850,000 to 950,000 distinct CDR3 sequences, 29% appearing once. Sequenced sample: blood. The source is a woman over 75 in good health.

This clonotype showed up many times. The chain uses TRBV12-3 or TRBV12-4 and TRBJ1-5; 10 nucleotides line up with TRBD1. CDR3 length equals 16 residues. The V segment lost 0 bases and the J segment 4 bases; nucleotides outside the gene matches: 3. CDR3 DNA sequence: TGTGCCAGCAGTTTAGCCGACAGGGGGCCAAATCAGCCCCAGCATTTT. Its protein is CASSLADRGPNQPQHF.

The table lists this clonotype with a few counts. The chain joins TRBV10-3 to TRBJ1-6; no firm D call. The CDR3 covers 14 residues. The ends were cut back, 7 bases at V and 8 bases at J, with 15 bases in the middle. From germline, CDR1 is ENHRY and CDR2 SYGVKD. CDR3 in amino acids: CAIKNLGSDSPLHF. As DNA, the CDR3 is TGTGCCATCAAGAATTTGGGAAGTGATTCACCCCTCCACTTT.

This clonotype came up many times. The chain recombines TRBV7-8 with TRBJ2-4, with D possibly being TRBD2 (5 bases). The J call is in doubt because the DNA end fits TRBJ2-7 better. There are 16 residues in the CDR3. The V gene's germline CDR1 is SGHVS and CDR2 FQNEAQ. CDR3 region: CASSLGLPTVRGEQYF. CDR3 coding DNA: TGTGCCAGCAGCTTAGGCCTACCCACCGTCCGGGGCGAGCAGTACTTC.

V and J are TRBV4-1 and TRBJ2-7; 7 bases fit TRBD1. Germline CDR1 is MGHRA and CDR2 is YSYEKL. The CDR3 length is 17 residues. V shed 0 bases and J 5 bases; nucleotides not matched to a gene: 13. The chain's CDR3 is CASSQDSGQGEEDEQYF. The CDR3 DNA reads as TGCGCCAGCAGCCAAGATTCCGGCCAGGGGGAAGAGGACGAGCAGTACTTC.

At least ten counts were recorded for this clonotype. V and J are TRBV20-1 and TRBJ2-7, with 10 bases matching TRBD2. V was pared by 4 bases and J by 5 bases, with 8 bases of the junction left unmatched. This CDR3 is built from 14 residues. In germline, CDR1 is DFQATT, CDR2 SNEGSKA (reference sequence). For the CDR3, the DNA is TGCAGTGCTAAAAAGCGGGGGGGCGTCGACGAGCAGTACTTC. It is translated as CSAKKRGGVDEQYF.